Each of the 12 T cell receptor beta chains below was sequenced from the same sample in a study of T cells in women clearing cervical HPV infection. Assay used: immunoSEQ multiplex PCR; TCRdb lists only in-frame clones, some missing. The specimen's table records tens of thousands of clones. Sequenced material: blood buffy coat. The receptors shown here come from a woman between 18 and 75 years old with a cervical HPV16 infection that either progressed to CIN3+ or cleared (not recorded which).

Concerning this clone: The CDR3 is cut off 3 residues early in the read; its end comes from the germline J gene. V and J are TRBV7-6 and TRBJ2-2, with D possibly matching TRBD2 (5 bases). This CDR3 has 14 residues. Per the germline V gene, CDR1 is SGHVS and CDR2 is FNYEAQ. CDR3 protein: CASSLGETNEKLFF. CDR3 bases read: TGTGCCAGCAGCTTAGGGGAGACTAATGAAAAG.

Concerning this clone itself: The CDR3 is cut off 3 residues early in the read; its end comes from the germline J gene. The rearrangement links TRBV29-1 to TRBJ1-1, with TRBD1 matching over 10 bases. Germline lookup yields CDR1 SQVTM and CDR2 ANQGSEA. The CDR3 extends over 13 amino acids. CDR3 amino acids: CSASRDRGGEAFF. The sequenced CDR3 bases are TGCAGCGCTTCCCGGGACAGGGGAGGGGAA.

With respect to this clone: The CDR3 end is not reached by the read, which stops 3 residues before it; the germline J gene fills it in. The V and J genes are TRBV11-2 and TRBJ2-1, with TRBD2 matching over 7 bases. With V trimmed by 7 bases and J by 0 bases, 6 bases remained unmatched. Germline V CDR1 and CDR2: SGHAT, FQNNGV. The length of the CDR3 is 15 residues. CDR3 loop: CASTRGGGSYNEQFF. Partial CDR3 DNA: TGTGCCAGCACCCGTGGGGGGGGCTCCTACAATGAG.

On this clone: The read stops 3 residues short of the end of the CDR3; the missing end is completed from the germline J gene. The chain links TRBV9 to TRBJ2-3; 8 bases match TRBD1. Trimming cost V 3 bases and J 0 bases; bases outside gene matches: 9. The CDR3 covers 17 residues. Germline CDR1 and CDR2: SGDLS and YYNGEE. Partial CDR3 DNA: TGTGCCAGCAGCGAATGGCAGGGGGCTGTTAGCACAGATACG. Translation gives CASSEWQGAVSTDT. The full CDR3 is CASSEWQGAVSTDTQYF.

A word on this clone: The sequenced fragment ends 3 residues before the CDR3 boundary, so the rest is inferred from the germline J gene. The chain uses TRBV19 and TRBJ1-1; the D is unclear. This CDR3 has 14 residues. Trimming took 5 bases from V and 4 from J, leaving 14 bases between them. Germline-derived CDR1 and CDR2 are LNHDA and SQIVND (reference sequence). CDR3 DNA (partial): TGTGCCAGTAGTGCTTCGGCGGGATCCACTGAA. Translation gives CASSASAGSTE. The entire CDR3 sequence reads CASSASAGSTEAFF.

The chain's CDR3 is CASSYTGTGDYEQYF. Incomplete CDR3 DNA: TGCGCCAGCAGCTATACCGGGACAGGGGACTACGAG. This rearrangement joins TRBV5-1 to TRBJ2-7; 10 bases are a match to TRBD1. The CDR3 end falls 3 residues outside the read, so it is completed with the germline J gene. The CDR3 loop spans 15 amino acids. The trim removed 3 bases at V and 3 bases at J, leaving 6 bases unmatched. Germline assignment: CDR1 SGHRS and CDR2 YFSETQ.

Note on this clone: Read sequence stops 3 residues before the CDR3 end, and the germline J gene provides the missing end. The chain recombines TRBV7-3 with TRBJ2-1; TRBD2 matches 7 bases. This CDR3 has 15 residues. From germline, CDR1 is SGHTA and CDR2 FQGTGA. The junction had 5 bases not matched to a gene; V was cut back by 1 base and J by 5 bases. The CDR3 spells CASSLNGRENNEQFF. CDR3 DNA, as far as it was read: TGTGCCAGCAGCTTAAACGGGCGGGAGAACAATGAG.

As for this clone: The CDR3 is cut off 3 residues early in the read; its end comes from the germline J gene. The chain couples TRBV6-2 or TRBV6-3 to TRBJ2-7; perhaps TRBD1 as D (5 bases). The CDR3 totals 15 residues. Germline CDR1 reads MNHEY; CDR2 reads SVGEGT. V gave up 9 bases and J gave up 3 bases, with 21 bases separating them. CDR3 bases read: TGTGCCAGTCTGACCTTAGGGGCCCCAGGCTACGAG. Its translation: CASLTLGAPGYE. The full CDR3 reads CASLTLGAPGYEQYF.

Incomplete CDR3 DNA: TGTGCCACCAGCAGAGTGGTTGGGGCACGC. This sequence encodes CATSRVVGAR. The CDR3, in full, reads CATSRVVGARYTF. The V and J genes are TRBV15 and TRBJ1-2, with D possibly being TRBD1 (5 bases). The CDR3 end lies 3 residues beyond the end of the read and is filled in from the germline J gene. The CDR3 length is 13 residues. Germline CDR1 and CDR2: LNHNV and YYDKDF (reference sequence).

The part of the CDR3 DNA that was read is TGTGCCAGCATTCGAGGGGGACAAGCCACAGATACG. Translating it yields CASIRGGQATDT. In full, the CDR3 reads CASIRGGQATDTQYF. V is TRBV7-9 and J is TRBJ2-3; D is possibly TRBD1 (6 bases). Read coverage stops 3 residues before the CDR3 terminus; the germline J gene supplies the remainder. The CDR3 loop spans 15 amino acids. V lost 7 bases to trimming and J lost 2 bases, with 16 bases between them. The germline V gene encodes CDR1 SEHNR and CDR2 FQNEAQ (reference sequence).

Concerning this clone: Sequencing ends 3 residues short of the CDR3 end; the germline J gene provides the rest. This chain joins TRBV2 and TRBJ2-1; a weak D match, TRBD2 (6 bases). V dropped 3 bases and J dropped 6 bases, with 18 bases sitting between them. This CDR3 spans 16 amino acids. Germline V gene data show CDR1 as SNHLY and CDR2 as FYNNEI. CDR3 DNA, as far as it was read: TGTGCCAGCAGTGATCAGGGTAGGAGGGTTTCCAATGAG. It encodes CASSDQGRRVSNE. The whole CDR3 protein is CASSDQGRRVSNEQFF. Based on the CDR3 plus reference TRBV2 and TRBJ2-1, the full variable domain is EPEVTQTPSHQVTQMGQEVILRCVPISNHLYFYWYRQILGQKVEFLVSFYNNEISEKSEIFDDQFSVERPDGSNFTLKIRSTKLEDSAMYFCASSDQGRRVSNEQFFGPGTRLTVL.

Notes on this clone: Sequencing ends 3 residues short of the CDR3 end; the germline J gene provides the rest. This chain joins TRBV12-3 or TRBV12-4 and TRBJ1-1, with D tentatively TRBD1 (6 bases). The CDR3 is made up of 13 amino acids. V lost 5 bases, J lost 7 bases, and 14 bases lay in between. CDR3 region: CASSRTVGLEAFF. The part of the CDR3 DNA that was read is TGTGCCAGCAGTCGGACAGTAGGGCTTGAA.